This T cell receptor beta chain was found in a study of blood T cell repertoires in COVID-19. For the study at large: From the United States, Italy and Spain came samples of acute and convalescent COVID-19. T cells, B-cell-depleted T cells, or PBMCs supplied cDNA or gDNA.

In the source study's methods: Amplification from reference gene primers served as the basis for estimated nucleated cell counts. Using immunoSEQ multiplex PCR, the repertoire was profiled, and TCRdb retains in-frame clones only, with some absent. That table is the source of V, J and clone size, and D and trimming were worked out from the DNA. Of 240,000 or so clones in the sample, about nine tenths are singletons; the top ten hold 6.2%. This clone was observed a single time. Sample: peripheral blood. This TCR came from a man aged 55-75 years with acute or convalescent COVID-19.

The CDR3 spells CASSLGGLAGDYEQFF. For the CDR3, the DNA is TGCGCCAGCAGCTTGGGGGGACTAGCGGGAGACTATGAGCAGTTCTTC. The V call is TRBV5-1, the J call TRBJ2-1; TRBD2 matches at 14 bases. Germline lookup yields CDR1 SGHRS and CDR2 YFSETQ. This CDR3 region has 16 residues. With V trimmed by 0 bases and J by 8 bases, 4 bases remained unmatched.